The 6 T cell receptor beta chains below all came from one sample that was sequenced in a study of T cells in narcolepsy. TCRdb's copy holds only in-frame clones and misses some; the assay was immunoSEQ multiplex PCR. This sample has about 27,000 clones, with approximately 80% found just once. Sequenced sample: CD45RA- memory CD4+ T cells from PBMCs. These receptors originate from a human donor with narcolepsy.

The chain carries TRBV10-3 and TRBJ2-1, with TRBD2 matching 12 bases. The CDR3 runs 14 residues. V was pared by 8 bases and J by 6 bases, with 5 bases of the junction left unmatched. Germline lookup yields CDR1 ENHRY and CDR2 SYGVKD. The CDR3 bases are TGTGCCATCCCCTCTAGCGGGGGGGCCAATGAGCAGTTCTTC. As protein: CAIPSSGGANEQFF.

This chain links TRBV7-2 with TRBJ1-1; D is unresolved. CDR1 and CDR2 from the germline V gene are SGHTA and FQGNSA. The CDR3 spans 14 residues. Between the trimmed V and J ends, which lost 2 bases and 5 bases, there was a span of 12 bases. The CDR3 loop is CASSLQRERTEAFF. The CDR3 DNA reads as TGTGCCAGCAGCTTACAGAGAGAGAGAACTGAAGCTTTCTTT.

This clone came up once. The chain recombines TRBV7-9 with TRBJ2-7, with 9 positions matching TRBD1. V lost 5 bases, J lost 4 bases, and 0 bases stayed unmatched. Germline V CDR1 and CDR2: SEHNR, FQNEAQ (reference sequence). This CDR3 contains 12 residues. The CDR3 bases are TGTGCCAGCAGCGGGACAGGGTACGAGCAGTACTTC. Translated: CASSGTGYEQYF.

The rearrangement uses TRBV7-2 and TRBJ2-7; D uncertain. Trimming pared 6 bases from V and 0 bases from J, leaving 9 bases between. Germline CDR1 SGHTA, CDR2 FQGNSA. The CDR3 totals 13 residues. The CDR3 region is CASSPKSSYEQYF. CDR3 sequence (DNA): TGTGCCAGCAGTCCAAAGAGCTCCTACGAGCAGTACTTC.

For the CDR3, the DNA is TGTGCCAGTAGTATATTAGGGCTCGGGACAGGACAAGAGACCCAGTACTTC. This codes for CASSILGLGTGQETQYF. The chain uses TRBV19 and TRBJ2-5, with 8 bases matching TRBD1. The CDR3 is 17 amino acids. Germline values: CDR1 LNHDA, CDR2 SQIVND (reference sequence). With 2 bases clipped from V and 2 bases from J, the junction kept 10 bases outside the gene matches.

There are a few counts of this clone. The chain carries TRBV4-1 and TRBJ2-7, with D hard to call. Trimming shortened V by 1 base and J by 9 bases, and 19 bases separated the two germline ends. The CDR3 consists of 15 residues. CDR1 MGHRA and CDR2 YSYEKL come from the germline V gene. The CDR3 loop is CASSQVNERVLGQYF. DNA of the CDR3: TGCGCCAGCAGCCAAGTTAATGAGCGCGTGCTGGGGCAGTACTTC.